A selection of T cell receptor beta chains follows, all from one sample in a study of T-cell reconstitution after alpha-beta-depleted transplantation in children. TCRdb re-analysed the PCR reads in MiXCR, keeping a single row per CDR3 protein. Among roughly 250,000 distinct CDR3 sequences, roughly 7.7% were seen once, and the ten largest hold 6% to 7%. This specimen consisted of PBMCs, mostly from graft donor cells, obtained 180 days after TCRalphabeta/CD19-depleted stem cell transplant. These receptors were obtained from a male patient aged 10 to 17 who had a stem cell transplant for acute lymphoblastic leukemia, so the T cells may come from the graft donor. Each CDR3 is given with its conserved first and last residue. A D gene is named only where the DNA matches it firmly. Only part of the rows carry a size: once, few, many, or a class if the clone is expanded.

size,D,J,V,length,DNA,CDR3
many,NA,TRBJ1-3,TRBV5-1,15,TGCGCCAGCAGTCACCAGGGGAGCTCTGGAAACACCATATATTTT,CASSHQGSSGNTIYF
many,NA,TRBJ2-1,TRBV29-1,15,TGCAGCGTTGAAGATAGACTAGTATCCTACAATGAGCAGTTCTTC,CSVEDRLVSYNEQFF
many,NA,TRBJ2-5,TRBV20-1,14,TGCAGTGCTAGGGAGCGGCCACCGGGAGAGACCCAGTACTTC,CSARERPPGETQYF
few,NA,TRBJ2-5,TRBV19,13,TGTGCCAGTAGTATAATGGGGGAAGAGACCCAGTACTTC,CASSIMGEETQYF
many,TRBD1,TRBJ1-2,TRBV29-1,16,TGCAGCGTTGGCCTAGTTCGGGGACAGGGCGGGAATGGCTACACCTTC,CSVGLVRGQGGNGYTF
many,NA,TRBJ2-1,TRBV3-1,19,TGTGCCAGCAGCCAAGGAGGGTGGTTAGGGCGCCTAGCAGACAATGAGCAGTTCTTC,CASSQGGWLGRLADNEQFF
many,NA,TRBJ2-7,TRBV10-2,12,TGCGCCAGCAGTGAGGGGGGCTACGAGCAGTACTTC,CASSEGGYEQYF
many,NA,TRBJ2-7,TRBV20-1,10,TGCAGTGCTGCAGGGGACGAGCAGTACTTC,CSAAGDEQYF
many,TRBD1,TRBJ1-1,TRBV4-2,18,TGTGCCAGCAGCCAGGGTGACAGGGGCGAATTCATGAACACTGAAGCTTTCTTT,CASSQGDRGEFMNTEAFF
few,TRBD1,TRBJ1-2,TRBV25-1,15,TGTGCCAGCAGTGCCGCAGGGGGTCCTGTCTATGGCTACACCTTC,CASSAAGGPVYGYTF
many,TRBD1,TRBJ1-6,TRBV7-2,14,TGTGCCAGCAGCCGGGACAGGGGGGGTTCACCCCTCCACTTT,CASSRDRGGSPLHF
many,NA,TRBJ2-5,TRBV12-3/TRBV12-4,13,TGTGCCAGCAGTACGAGACACCAAGAGACCCAGTACTTC,CASSTRHQETQYF
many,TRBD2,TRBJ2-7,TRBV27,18,TGTGCCAGCAGTTCTAGACTAGCGGGAGGGAATAGGGCCTACGAGCAGTACTTC,CASSSRLAGGNRAYEQYF
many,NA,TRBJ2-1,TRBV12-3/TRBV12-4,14,TGTGCCAGCAGGCACCTTTGGGGGAACAACGAGCAGTTCTTC,CASRHLWGNNEQFF
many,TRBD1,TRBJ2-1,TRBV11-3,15,TGTGCCAGCAGCTTAGGCTGGACAGGGGCGTATGAGCAGTTCTTC,CASSLGWTGAYEQFF
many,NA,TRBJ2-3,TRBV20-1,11,TGCAGTGCAATCTACACAGATACGCAGTATTTT,CSAIYTDTQYF
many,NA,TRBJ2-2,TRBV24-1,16,TGTGCCACCAGTGACCCCGGGACCCCGATGGCCGGGGAGCTGTTTTTT,CATSDPGTPMAGELFF
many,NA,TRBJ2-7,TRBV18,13,TGTGCCAGCTCACCAGGGCCGTCCTACGAGCAGTACTTC,CASSPGPSYEQYF
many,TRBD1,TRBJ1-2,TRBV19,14,TGTGCCAGTAGCCCGGGACAGGGAAGCTATGGCTACACCTTC,CASSPGQGSYGYTF
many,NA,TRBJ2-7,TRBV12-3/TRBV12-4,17,TGTGCCAGCAGTTTTGGCAGGTGGTGGGGACTTTCCTACGAGCAGTACTTC,CASSFGRWWGLSYEQYF
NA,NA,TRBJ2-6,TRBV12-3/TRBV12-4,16,TGTGCCAGCGGTCAAGGGACAGCGGGTGGGGCCAACGTCCTGACTTTC,CASGQGTAGGANVLTF
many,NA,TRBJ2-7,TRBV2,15,TGTGCCAGCAGTGAACCACCGAGGAGCTCCTACGAGCAGTACTTC,CASSEPPRSSYEQYF
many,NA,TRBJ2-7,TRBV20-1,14,TGCAGTGCTAGAGACGCCGAGGGGGGCTACGAGCAGTACTTC,CSARDAEGGYEQYF
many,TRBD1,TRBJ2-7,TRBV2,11,TGTGCCAACAGGGGTCCCTACGAGCAGTACTTC,CANRGPYEQYF
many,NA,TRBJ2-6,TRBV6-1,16,TGTGCCAGCAGGCTGTTCGGCAGCTCTGGGGCCAACGTCCTGACTTTC,CASRLFGSSGANVLTF
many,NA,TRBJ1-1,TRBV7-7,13,TGTGCCAGCAGCTTAGTTCGCGGCACTGAAGCTTTCTTT,CASSLVRGTEAFF
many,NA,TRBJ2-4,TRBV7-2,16,TGTGCCAGCAGCTTACCCCAGGGGTCAGCCAAAAACATTCAGTACTTC,CASSLPQGSAKNIQYF
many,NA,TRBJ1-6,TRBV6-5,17,TGTGCCAGCAGTTACCGGAGTTTGGGCCCCTATAATTCACCCCTCCACTTT,CASSYRSLGPYNSPLHF
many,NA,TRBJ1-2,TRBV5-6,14,TGTGCCAGCAGCTTGCACAGGGTAGACTATGGCTACACCTTC,CASSLHRVDYGYTF
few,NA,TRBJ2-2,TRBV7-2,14,TGTGCCAGACGGTCCTCCACGAGCACCGGGGAGCTGTTTTTT,CARRSSTSTGELFF
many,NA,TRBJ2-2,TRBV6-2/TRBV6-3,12,TGTGCCAGCAACCAGGGTGCCGGGGAGCTGTTTTTT,CASNQGAGELFF
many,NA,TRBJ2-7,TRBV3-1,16,TGTGCCAGCAGCCAAGATCGGCCGACAGACTCCTACGAGCAGTACTTC,CASSQDRPTDSYEQYF
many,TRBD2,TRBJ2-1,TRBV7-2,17,TGTGCCAGCAGCTTAGGGGGTAGCGGGGGGGGACTAGTTGAGCAGTTCTTC,CASSLGGSGGGLVEQFF
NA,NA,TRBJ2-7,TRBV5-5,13,TGTGCCAGCAGTTTTGACGGATCCTACGAGCAGTACTTC,CASSFDGSYEQYF
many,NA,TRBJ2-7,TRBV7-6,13,TGTGCCAGCAGCTCCGGACACTACTACGAGCAGTACTTC,CASSSGHYYEQYF
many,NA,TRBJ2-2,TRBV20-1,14,TGCAGTGCTAGCCAGGGGATGAGAACCGGGGAGCTGTTTTTT,CSASQGMRTGELFF
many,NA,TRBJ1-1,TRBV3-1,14,TGTGCCAGCAGCCTCACGGGGGGAAGGACTGAAGCTTTCTTT,CASSLTGGRTEAFF
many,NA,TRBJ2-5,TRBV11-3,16,TGTGCCAGCAGCTTCCCGGGACGCCAAAAAGGGAAGACCCAGTACTTC,CASSFPGRQKGKTQYF
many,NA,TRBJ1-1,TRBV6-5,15,TGTGCCAGCAGCTACCTCACAGTCGAAGGGACTGAAGCTTTCTTT,CASSYLTVEGTEAFF
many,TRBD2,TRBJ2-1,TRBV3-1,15,TGTGCCAGCAGCCAAAGCACTAGCGGGGGGGCCGGGCAGTTCTTC,CASSQSTSGGAGQFF
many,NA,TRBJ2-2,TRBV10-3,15,TGTGCCATCAGTGGAAACGGGGATAACACCGGGGAGCTGTTTTTT,CAISGNGDNTGELFF
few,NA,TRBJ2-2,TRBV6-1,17,TGTGCCAGCAGTCGGACAGGGAACAGACTAGCTCCCGGGGAGCTGTTTTTT,CASSRTGNRLAPGELFF
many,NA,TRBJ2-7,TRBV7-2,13,TGTGCCAGCAGCTTATTTATACAGGGAAGGCAGTACTTC,CASSLFIQGRQYF
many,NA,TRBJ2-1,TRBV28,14,TGTGCCAGCAGTTTAACAGGGTGGGTCAATGAGCAGTTCTTC,CASSLTGWVNEQFF
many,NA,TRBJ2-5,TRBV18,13,TGTGCCAGCTCACCGAGTTCCTCAGAGACCCAGTACTTC,CASSPSSSETQYF
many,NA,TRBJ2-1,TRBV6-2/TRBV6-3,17,TGTGCCAGCAGTTACTCGTCAGGGACCCTACTCGGCGATGAGCAGTTCTTC,CASSYSSGTLLGDEQFF
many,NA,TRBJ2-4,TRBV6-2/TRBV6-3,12,TGTGCCAGCAGTGATGGAAGAGGCCCTCAGTACTTC,CASSDGRGPQYF
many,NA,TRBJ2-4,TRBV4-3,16,TGCGCCAGCAGCCAAGATCTCGGGGTTTCGGGAGACATTCAGTACTTC,CASSQDLGVSGDIQYF
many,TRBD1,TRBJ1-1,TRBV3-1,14,TGTGCCAGCAGCCAAGCAGGGGGCGGCACTGAAGCTTTCTTT,CASSQAGGGTEAFF
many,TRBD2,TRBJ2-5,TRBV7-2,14,TGTGCCAGCAGCTTAAGCGGGAACCAAGAGACCCAGTACTTC,CASSLSGNQETQYF
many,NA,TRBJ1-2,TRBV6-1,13,TGTGCCAGCAGTGAAGTGGACCACTATGGCTACACCTTC,CASSEVDHYGYTF
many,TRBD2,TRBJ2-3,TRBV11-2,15,TGTGCCAGCAGCTTGTGGACTAGCGGGGAAGGAACGCAGTATTTT,CASSLWTSGEGTQYF
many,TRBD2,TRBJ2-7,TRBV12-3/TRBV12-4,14,TGTGCCAGCAGTTCAAGCGGGAGAGGCTACGAGCAGTACTTC,CASSSSGRGYEQYF
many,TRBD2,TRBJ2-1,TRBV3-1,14,TGTGCCAGCAGCCTTCTAGCGGGGTCCAATGAGCAGTTCTTC,CASSLLAGSNEQFF